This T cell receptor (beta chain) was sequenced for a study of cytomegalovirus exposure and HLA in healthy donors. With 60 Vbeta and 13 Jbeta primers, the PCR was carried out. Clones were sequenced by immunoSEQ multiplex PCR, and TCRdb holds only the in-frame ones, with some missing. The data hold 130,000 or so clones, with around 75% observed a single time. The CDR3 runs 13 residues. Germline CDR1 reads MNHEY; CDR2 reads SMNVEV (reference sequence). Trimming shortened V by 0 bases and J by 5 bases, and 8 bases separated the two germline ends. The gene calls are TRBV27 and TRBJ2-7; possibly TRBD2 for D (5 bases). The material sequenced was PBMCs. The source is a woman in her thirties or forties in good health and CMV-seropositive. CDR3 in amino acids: CASSLSSGNEQYF. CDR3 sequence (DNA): TGTGCCAGCAGTTTATCATCGGGGAACGAGCAGTACTTC.